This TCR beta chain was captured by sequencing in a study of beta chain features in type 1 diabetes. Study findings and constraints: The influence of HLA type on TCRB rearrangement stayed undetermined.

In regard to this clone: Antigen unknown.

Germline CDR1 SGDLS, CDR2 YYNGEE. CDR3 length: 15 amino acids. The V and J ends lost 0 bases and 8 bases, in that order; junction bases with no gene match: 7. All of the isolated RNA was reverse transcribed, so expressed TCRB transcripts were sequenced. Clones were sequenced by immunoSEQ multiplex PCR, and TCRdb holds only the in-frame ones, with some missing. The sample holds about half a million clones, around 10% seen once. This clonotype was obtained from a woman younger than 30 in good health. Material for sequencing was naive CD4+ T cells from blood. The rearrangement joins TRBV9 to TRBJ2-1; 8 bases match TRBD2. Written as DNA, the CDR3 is TGTGCCAGCAGCGTAGGCGGACTAGCTAGCTATGAGCAGTTCTTC. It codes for CASSVGGLASYEQFF.